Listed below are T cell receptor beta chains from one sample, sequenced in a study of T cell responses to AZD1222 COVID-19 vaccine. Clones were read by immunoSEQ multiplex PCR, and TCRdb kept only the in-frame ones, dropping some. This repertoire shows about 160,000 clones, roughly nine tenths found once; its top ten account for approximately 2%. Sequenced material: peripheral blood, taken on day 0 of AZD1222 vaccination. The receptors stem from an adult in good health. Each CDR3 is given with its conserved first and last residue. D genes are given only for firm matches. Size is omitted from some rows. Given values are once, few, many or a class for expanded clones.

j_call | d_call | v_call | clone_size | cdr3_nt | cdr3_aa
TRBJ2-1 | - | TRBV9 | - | TGTGCCAGCAGCGTAGGGGGCGGCTCCAACAATGAGCAGTTCTTC | CASSVGGGSNNEQFF
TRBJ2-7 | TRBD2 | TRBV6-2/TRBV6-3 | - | TGTGCCAGCAGTGGGACTACCTACGAGCAGTACTTC | CASSGTTYEQYF
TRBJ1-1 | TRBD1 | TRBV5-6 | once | TGTGCCAGCAGTTTTTGGACAGGTACCATGAACACTGAAGCTTTCTTT | CASSFWTGTMNTEAFF
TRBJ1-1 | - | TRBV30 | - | TGTGCCTGGAGTTTCGATGGCAACACTGAAGCTTTCTTT | CAWSFDGNTEAFF
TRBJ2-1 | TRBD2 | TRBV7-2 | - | TGTGCCAGCAGTACCCCCGGGAGGGGTTTCAATGAGCAGTTCTTC | CASSTPGRGFNEQFF
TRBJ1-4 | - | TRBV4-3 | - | TGCGCCAGCAGCCAAGACCTTGGACACCTACAATCAACTAATGAAAAACTGTTTTTT | CASSQDLGHLQSTNEKLFF
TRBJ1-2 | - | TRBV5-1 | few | TGCGCCAGCACGGGGGGCGCGAGGGGCTACACCTTC | CASTGGARGYTF
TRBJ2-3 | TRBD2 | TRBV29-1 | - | TGCAGCGTTGAAGATACTAGCGGGAGGCCAGATACGCAGTATTTT | CSVEDTSGRPDTQYF
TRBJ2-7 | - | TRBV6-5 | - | TGTGCCAGCAGGGATAGTTACTACGAGCAGTACTTC | CASRDSYYEQYF
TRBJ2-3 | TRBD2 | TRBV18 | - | TGTGCCAGCTCACCAGGAACCAGCGGGAACACAGATACGCAGTATTTT | CASSPGTSGNTDTQYF
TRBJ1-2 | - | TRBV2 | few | TGTGCCAGCAGTGAAGACAGGGCTATCTATGGCTACACCTTC | CASSEDRAIYGYTF
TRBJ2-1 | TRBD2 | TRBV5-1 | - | TGCGCCAGCAGCTTGGATCTAGCGGGGAACAATGAGCAGTTCTTC | CASSLDLAGNNEQFF
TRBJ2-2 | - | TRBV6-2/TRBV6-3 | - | TGTGCCAGCAGTTACAGGCAGAACACCGGGGAGCTGTTTTTT | CASSYRQNTGELFF
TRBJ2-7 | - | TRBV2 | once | TGTGCCAGCACGGACAGCTTCTCCTACGAGCAGTACTTC | CASTDSFSYEQYF
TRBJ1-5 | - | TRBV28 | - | TGTGCCAGCAGGATGACAGATCAGCCCCAGCATTTT | CASRMTDQPQHF
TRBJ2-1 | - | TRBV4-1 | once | TGCGCCAGCAGCCAAGATGGAAGAACTCCAGGGTTCTTC | CASSQDGRTPGFF
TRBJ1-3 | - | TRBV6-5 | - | TGTGCCAGCAGTTTCCTGGGGGGGTCGGGAAACACCATATATTTT | CASSFLGGSGNTIYF
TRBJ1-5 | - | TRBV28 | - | TGTGCCAGCGGCAATCAGCCCCAGCATTTT | CASGNQPQHF
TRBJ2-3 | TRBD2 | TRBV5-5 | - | TGTGCCAGCAGCAATAGCGGGAGGGCCTTGGTAGTAGATACGCAGTATTTT | CASSNSGRALVVDTQYF
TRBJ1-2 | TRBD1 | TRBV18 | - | TGTGCCAGCTCACCTGGACAGGGGATTACCTATGGCTACACCTTC | CASSPGQGITYGYTF
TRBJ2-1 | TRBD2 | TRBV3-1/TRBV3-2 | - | TGTGCCAGCAGCCAAGATCTAGGGGCAGCGGGGATATACAATGAGCAGTTCTTC | CASSQDLGAAGIYNEQFF
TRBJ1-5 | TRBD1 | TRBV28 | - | TGTGCCAGCAGCCCTGACAGGGGCGGGCAGCCCCAGCATTTT | CASSPDRGGQPQHF
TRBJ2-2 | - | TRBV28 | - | TGTGCCAGCAGTCCCCCCGGCGGGGAGCTGTTTTTT | CASSPPGGELFF
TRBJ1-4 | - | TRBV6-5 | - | TGTGCCAGCAGCATCGACAGTGCAACTAATGAAAAACTGTTTTTT | CASSIDSATNEKLFF
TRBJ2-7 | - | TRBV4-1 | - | TGCGCCAGCAGCCAACCGATGGCTTCCTACGAGCAGTACTTC | CASSQPMASYEQYF
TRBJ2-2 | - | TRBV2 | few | TGTGCCAGCATCCGGGGGGCTAACACCGGGGAGCTGTTTTTT | CASIRGANTGELFF
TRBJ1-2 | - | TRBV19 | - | TGTGCCAGTAAGGCGAGCTTCTATGGCTACACCTTC | CASKASFYGYTF
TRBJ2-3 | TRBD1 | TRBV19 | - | TGTGCCAGCTCTAATGAGAGGGGGCACGGCACAGATACGCAGTATTTT | CASSNERGHGTDTQYF
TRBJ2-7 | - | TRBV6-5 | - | TGTGCCAGCACTGGTCTGGGTATCAGCTCCTACGAGCAGTACTTC | CASTGLGISSYEQYF
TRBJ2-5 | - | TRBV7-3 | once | TGTGCCAGCAGCTTAGGGGCAATGGAGACCCAGTACTTC | CASSLGAMETQYF
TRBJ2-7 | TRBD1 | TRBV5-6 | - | TGTGCCAGCAGCGGACAGGGGGCGCGAGTCTACGAGCAGTACTTC | CASSGQGARVYEQYF
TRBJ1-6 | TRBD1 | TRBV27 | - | TGTGCCAGCAGTTCGGGACAGGTTAATTCACCCCTCCACTTT | CASSSGQVNSPLHF
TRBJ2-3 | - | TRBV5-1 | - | TGCGCCAGCAGCTTGGATTCGAGGGATACAGATACGCAGTATTTT | CASSLDSRDTDTQYF
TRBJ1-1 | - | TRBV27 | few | TGTGCCAGCTCCCGAGGGGGGATTGGAATGAACACTGAAGCTTTCTTT | CASSRGGIGMNTEAFF
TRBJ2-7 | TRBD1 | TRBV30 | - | TGTGCCTGGAGTGTATCCCATAGACAGGGGGCCTACGAGCAGTACTTC | CAWSVSHRQGAYEQYF
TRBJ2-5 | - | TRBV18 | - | TGTGCCAGCTCACTAACCCGGACCCCAGAGACCCAGTACTTC | CASSLTRTPETQYF
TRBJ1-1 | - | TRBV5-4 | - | TGTGCCAGCAGCTTGGGCCTGGTCGGCACTGAAGCTTTCTTT | CASSLGLVGTEAFF
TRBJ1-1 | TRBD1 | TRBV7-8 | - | TGTGCCAGTCGAGCAGGGGGCTCCAACACTGAAGCTTTCTTT | CASRAGGSNTEAFF
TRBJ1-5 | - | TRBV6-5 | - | TGTGCCAGCAGCCCAGAAGGGGGGAAAAATCAGCCCCAGCATTTT | CASSPEGGKNQPQHF
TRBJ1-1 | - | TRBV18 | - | TGTGCCAGCTCACCCACTAGGGACACCACTGAAGCTTTCTTT | CASSPTRDTTEAFF
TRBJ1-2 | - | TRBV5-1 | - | TGCGCCAGCAGCGCGGACGGCAACTATGGCTACACCTTC | CASSADGNYGYTF
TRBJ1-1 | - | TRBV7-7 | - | TGTGCTAGCAGCTTTAGGACAGAAATATGGTCCATGAACACTGAAGCTTTCTTT | CASSFRTEIWSMNTEAFF